Listed below are T cell receptor beta chains from one sample, sequenced in a study of identical twins. Each CDR3 protein is one row after TCRdb ran MiXCR on the 5' RACE reads. The sample lists 310,000 or so distinct CDR3 sequences; more than 6.5% were seen once. This same sample was also taken into another study, of yellow fever vaccine responses in identical twins.

Sequenced input: memory (CD45RO+) T cells sorted from blood. Receptor source: a woman younger than 35 in good health. Both conserved end residues are part of each CDR3. The order of the fields is CDR3 protein, V gene, CDR3 length, clone size, J gene. Where a row states a size, it is once, few, many or the class of an expanded clone; other rows omit it.

CDR3 protein: CASSQRSGSYEQYF
V gene: TRBV3-1
CDR3 length: 14
clone size: NA
J gene: TRBJ2-7

CDR3 protein: CSPRDSLTGELFF
V gene: TRBV20-1
CDR3 length: 13
clone size: many
J gene: TRBJ2-2

CDR3 protein: CASSLDVQKQYF
V gene: TRBV11-3
CDR3 length: 12
clone size: NA
J gene: TRBJ2-7

CDR3 protein: CASSLNGYNEKLFF
V gene: TRBV5-1
CDR3 length: 14
clone size: NA
J gene: TRBJ1-4

CDR3 protein: CASSLSRNEQFF
V gene: TRBV7-9
CDR3 length: 12
clone size: many
J gene: TRBJ2-1

CDR3 protein: CASSQDPSWKTGNSYNEQFF
V gene: TRBV4-1
CDR3 length: 20
clone size: NA
J gene: TRBJ2-1

CDR3 protein: CASSYRAGGGYEQYF
V gene: TRBV6-5
CDR3 length: 15
clone size: many
J gene: TRBJ2-7

CDR3 protein: CASSFRADAYEQYF
V gene: TRBV7-9
CDR3 length: 14
clone size: many
J gene: TRBJ2-7

CDR3 protein: CASSSGMYNEQFF
V gene: TRBV2
CDR3 length: 13
clone size: NA
J gene: TRBJ2-1

CDR3 protein: CSAPRGGLQETQYF
V gene: TRBV20-1
CDR3 length: 14
clone size: NA
J gene: TRBJ2-5

CDR3 protein: CATSRLATGTGGNEQFF
V gene: TRBV15
CDR3 length: 17
clone size: NA
J gene: TRBJ2-1

CDR3 protein: CASSFRIHSGNTIYF
V gene: TRBV7-2
CDR3 length: 15
clone size: many
J gene: TRBJ1-3

CDR3 protein: CASSQESGDRGLRSYNEQFF
V gene: TRBV4-1
CDR3 length: 20
clone size: few
J gene: TRBJ2-1

CDR3 protein: CASSSGPGLAGVARTGELFF
V gene: TRBV5-4
CDR3 length: 20
clone size: many
J gene: TRBJ2-2

CDR3 protein: CASLSNVQVTGELFF
V gene: TRBV18
CDR3 length: 15
clone size: few
J gene: TRBJ2-2

CDR3 protein: CASSDYNEQFF
V gene: TRBV5-1
CDR3 length: 11
clone size: many
J gene: TRBJ2-1

CDR3 protein: CSAKQGGSYNEQFF
V gene: TRBV20-1
CDR3 length: 14
clone size: many
J gene: TRBJ2-1

CDR3 protein: CASSQDEGMNTEAFF
V gene: TRBV4-1
CDR3 length: 15
clone size: NA
J gene: TRBJ1-1

CDR3 protein: CASSLRTSDSDTQYF
V gene: TRBV5-1
CDR3 length: 15
clone size: many
J gene: TRBJ2-3

CDR3 protein: CAISGKGQNTEAFF
V gene: TRBV10-3
CDR3 length: 14
clone size: many
J gene: TRBJ1-1

CDR3 protein: CAISESGGPADTQYF
V gene: TRBV10-3
CDR3 length: 15
clone size: many
J gene: TRBJ2-3

CDR3 protein: CCASYLGLAGAQSYNEQFF
V gene: TRBV20-1
CDR3 length: 19
clone size: NA
J gene: TRBJ2-1

CDR3 protein: CASSKGLAGGPKETQYF
V gene: TRBV5-4
CDR3 length: 17
clone size: NA
J gene: TRBJ2-5

CDR3 protein: CASSSTGQMNEKLFF
V gene: TRBV5-1
CDR3 length: 15
clone size: many
J gene: TRBJ1-4

CDR3 protein: CASSLAGGTLGNEQFF
V gene: TRBV5-6
CDR3 length: 16
clone size: few
J gene: TRBJ2-1

CDR3 protein: CASTSGGGLAKNIQYF
V gene: TRBV5-1
CDR3 length: 16
clone size: NA
J gene: TRBJ2-4

CDR3 protein: CASSPGLAGNRDTQYF
V gene: TRBV12-3/TRBV12-4
CDR3 length: 16
clone size: few
J gene: TRBJ2-3

CDR3 protein: CSASPSGPEQFF
V gene: TRBV20-1
CDR3 length: 12
clone size: NA
J gene: TRBJ2-1

CDR3 protein: CASSRPGRTYEQYF
V gene: TRBV6-1
CDR3 length: 14
clone size: NA
J gene: TRBJ2-7